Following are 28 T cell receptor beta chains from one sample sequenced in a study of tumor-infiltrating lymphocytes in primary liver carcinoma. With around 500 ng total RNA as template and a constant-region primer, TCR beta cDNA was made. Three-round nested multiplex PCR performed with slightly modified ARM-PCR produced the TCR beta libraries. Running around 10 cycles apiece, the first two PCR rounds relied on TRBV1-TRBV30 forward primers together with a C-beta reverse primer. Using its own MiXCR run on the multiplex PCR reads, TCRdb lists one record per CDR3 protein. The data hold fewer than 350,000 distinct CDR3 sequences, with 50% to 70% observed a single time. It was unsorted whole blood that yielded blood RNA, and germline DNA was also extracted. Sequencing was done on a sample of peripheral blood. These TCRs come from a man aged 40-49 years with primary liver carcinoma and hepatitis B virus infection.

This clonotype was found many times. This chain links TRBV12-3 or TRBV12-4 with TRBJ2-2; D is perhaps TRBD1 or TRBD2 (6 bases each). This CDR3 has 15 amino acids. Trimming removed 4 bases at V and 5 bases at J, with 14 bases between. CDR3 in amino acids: CASSSLGGETGELFF. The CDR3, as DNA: TGTGCCAGCAGTTCGTTGGGGGGCGAAACCGGGGAGCTGTTTTTT.

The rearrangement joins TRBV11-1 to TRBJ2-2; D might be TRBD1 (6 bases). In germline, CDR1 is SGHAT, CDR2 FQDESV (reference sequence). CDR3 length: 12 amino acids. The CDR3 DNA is TGTGGTAGCAGCCAGGGGTCCGGGGAGCTGTTTTTT. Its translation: CGSSQGSGELFF.

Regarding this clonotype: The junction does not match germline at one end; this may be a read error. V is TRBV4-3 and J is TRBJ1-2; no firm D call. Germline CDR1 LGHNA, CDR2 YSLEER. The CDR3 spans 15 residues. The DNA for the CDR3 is TGCGCCAGCGGCCAAACCTGGGGAGGAAACTATGGCTACACCTTC. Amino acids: CASGQTWGGNYGYTF.

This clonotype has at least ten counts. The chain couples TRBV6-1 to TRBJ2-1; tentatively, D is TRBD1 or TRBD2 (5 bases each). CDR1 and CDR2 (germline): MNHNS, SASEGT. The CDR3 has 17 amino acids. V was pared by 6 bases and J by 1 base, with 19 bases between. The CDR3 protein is CASSPRVGAFSYNEQFF. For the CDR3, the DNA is TGTGCCAGCAGCCCGAGGGTCGGGGCCTTTTCCTACAATGAGCAGTTCTTC.

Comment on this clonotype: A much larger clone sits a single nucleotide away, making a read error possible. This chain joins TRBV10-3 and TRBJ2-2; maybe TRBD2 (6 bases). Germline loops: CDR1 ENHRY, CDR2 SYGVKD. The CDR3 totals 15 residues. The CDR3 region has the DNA TGTGCCATCAGGGGGGTCTCTCAAAACACCGGGGGGCTGTTTTTT. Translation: CAIRGVSQNTGGLFF.

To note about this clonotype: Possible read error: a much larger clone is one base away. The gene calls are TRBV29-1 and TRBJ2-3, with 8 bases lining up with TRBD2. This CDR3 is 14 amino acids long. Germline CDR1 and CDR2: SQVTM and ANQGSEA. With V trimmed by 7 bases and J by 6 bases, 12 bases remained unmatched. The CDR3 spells CSAWTSPAGDTQYF. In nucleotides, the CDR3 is TGCAGCGCCTGGACTAGCCCGGCGGGGGATACGCAGTATTTT.

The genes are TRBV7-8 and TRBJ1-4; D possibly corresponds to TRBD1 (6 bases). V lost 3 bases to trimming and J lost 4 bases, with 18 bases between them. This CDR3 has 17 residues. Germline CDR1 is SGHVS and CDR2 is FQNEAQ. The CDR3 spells CASSLERPGHINEKLFF. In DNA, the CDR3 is TGTGCCAGCAGCTTGGAGAGACCGGGACATATTAATGAAAAACTGTTTTTT. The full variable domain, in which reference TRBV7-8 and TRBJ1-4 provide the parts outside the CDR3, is GAGVSQSPRYKVAKRGQDVALRCDPISGHVSLFWYQQALGQGPEFLTYFQNEAQLDKSGLPSDRFFAERPEGSVSTLKIQRTQQEDSAVYLCASSLERPGHINEKLFFGSGTQLSVL.

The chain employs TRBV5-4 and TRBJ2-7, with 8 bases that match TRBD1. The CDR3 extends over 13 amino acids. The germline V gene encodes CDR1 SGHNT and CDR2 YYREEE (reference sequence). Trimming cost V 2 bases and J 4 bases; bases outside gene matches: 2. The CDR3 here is CASSFWTGYEQYF. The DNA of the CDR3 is TGTGCCAGCAGCTTTTGGACAGGGTACGAGCAGTACTTC.

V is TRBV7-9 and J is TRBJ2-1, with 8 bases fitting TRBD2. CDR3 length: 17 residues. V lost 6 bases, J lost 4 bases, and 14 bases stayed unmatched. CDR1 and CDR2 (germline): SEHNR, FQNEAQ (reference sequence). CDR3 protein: CASRPLPSGSRYNEQFF. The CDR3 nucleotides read TGTGCCAGCAGACCCCTCCCCAGCGGGAGTAGATACAATGAGCAGTTCTTC.

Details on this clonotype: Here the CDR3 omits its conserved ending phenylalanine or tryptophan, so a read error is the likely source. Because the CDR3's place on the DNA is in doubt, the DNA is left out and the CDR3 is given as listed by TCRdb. The CDR3 spells CSVSVRGIL. The V call is TRBV29-1, the J call TRBJ2-1; TRBD1, the table's D call, was not compared with the DNA. The CDR3 is made up of 9 amino acids, end residues included. Germline V gene data show CDR1 as SQVTM and CDR2 as ANQGSEA.

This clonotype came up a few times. CDR3 sequence: CASFSVIDYGYTF. CDR3 bases: TGTGCTAGCTTTTCGGTCATAGACTATGGCTACACCTTC. The rearrangement uses TRBV6-1 and TRBJ1-2; D is unclear. Germline V CDR1 and CDR2: MNHNS, SASEGT. CDR3 length: 13 residues.

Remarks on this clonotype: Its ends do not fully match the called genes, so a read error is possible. The CDR3 sequence is CAGSPGASGFTDTQYF. CDR3 nucleotides: TGTGCCGGCAGCCCTGGGGCTAGCGGGTTCACAGATACGCAGTATTTT. The J gene is TRBJ2-3, the V gene TRBV12-3 or TRBV12-4; 8 bases are a match to TRBD2. The CDR3 is made up of 16 amino acids.

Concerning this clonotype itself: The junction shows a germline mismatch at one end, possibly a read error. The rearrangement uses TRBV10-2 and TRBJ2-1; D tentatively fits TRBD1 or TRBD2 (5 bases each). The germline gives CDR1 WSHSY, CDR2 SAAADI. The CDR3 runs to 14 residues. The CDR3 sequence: CASRPGTVRSEQFF. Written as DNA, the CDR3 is TGCGCCAGCAGACCCGGGACCGTCCGGAGTGAGCAATTCTTC.

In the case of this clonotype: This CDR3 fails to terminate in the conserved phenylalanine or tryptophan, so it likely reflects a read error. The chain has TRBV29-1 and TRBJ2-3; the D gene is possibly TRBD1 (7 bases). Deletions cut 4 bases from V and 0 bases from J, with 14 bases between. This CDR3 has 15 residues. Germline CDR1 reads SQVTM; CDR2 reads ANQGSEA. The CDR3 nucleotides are TGCAGCGTTGTCCCGGGGGACAGAAGCACAGATACGCAGTATCTT. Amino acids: CSVVPGDRSTDTQYL.

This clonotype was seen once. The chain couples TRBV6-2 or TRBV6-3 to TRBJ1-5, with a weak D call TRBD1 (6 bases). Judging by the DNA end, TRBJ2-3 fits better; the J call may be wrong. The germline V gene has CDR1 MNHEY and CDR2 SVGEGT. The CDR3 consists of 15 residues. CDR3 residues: CASSYSLQGNQPQYF. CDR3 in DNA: TGTGCCAGCAGTTACTCGCTACAGGGCAATCAGCCCCAGTATTTT.

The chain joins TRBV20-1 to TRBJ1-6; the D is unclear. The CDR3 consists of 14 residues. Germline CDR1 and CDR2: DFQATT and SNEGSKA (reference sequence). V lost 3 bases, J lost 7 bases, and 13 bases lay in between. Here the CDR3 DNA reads TGCAGTGCTAGCGGGGTATCGATAAATTCACCCCTCCACTTT. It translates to CSASGVSINSPLHF.

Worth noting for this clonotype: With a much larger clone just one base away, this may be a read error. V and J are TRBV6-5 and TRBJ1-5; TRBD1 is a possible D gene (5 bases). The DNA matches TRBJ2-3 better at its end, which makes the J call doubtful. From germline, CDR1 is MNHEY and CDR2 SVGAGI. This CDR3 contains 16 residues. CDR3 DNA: TGTGCCAGCAGGAACTTTAGGAAGGGGATTTATCAGCCCCAGTATTTT. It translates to CASRNFRKGIYQPQYF.

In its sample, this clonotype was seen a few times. In DNA, the CDR3 is TGTGCCAGCAGTACGGGCGGGCCTCGAGATACGCAGTATTTT. Amino acid sequence: CASSTGGPRDTQYF. The chain uses TRBV6-6 and TRBJ2-3; weak D call: TRBD2 (5 bases). Trimming shortened V by 5 bases and J by 5 bases, and 14 bases separated the two germline ends. Germline loops: CDR1 MNHNY, CDR2 SVGAGI (reference sequence). The CDR3 has 14 residues.

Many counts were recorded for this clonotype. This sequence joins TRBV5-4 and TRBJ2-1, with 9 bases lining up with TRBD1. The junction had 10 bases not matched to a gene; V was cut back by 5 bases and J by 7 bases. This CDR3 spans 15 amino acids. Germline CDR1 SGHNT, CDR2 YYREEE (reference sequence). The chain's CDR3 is CASSPGTGWENEQFF. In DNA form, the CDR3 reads TGTGCCAGCAGTCCTGGGACAGGGTGGGAGAATGAGCAGTTCTTC.

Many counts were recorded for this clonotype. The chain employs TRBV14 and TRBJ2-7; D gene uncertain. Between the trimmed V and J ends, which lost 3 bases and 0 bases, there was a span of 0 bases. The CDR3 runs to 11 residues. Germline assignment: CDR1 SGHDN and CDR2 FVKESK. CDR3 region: CASSHSYEQYF. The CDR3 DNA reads TGTGCCAGCAGCCACTCCTACGAGCAGTACTTC.

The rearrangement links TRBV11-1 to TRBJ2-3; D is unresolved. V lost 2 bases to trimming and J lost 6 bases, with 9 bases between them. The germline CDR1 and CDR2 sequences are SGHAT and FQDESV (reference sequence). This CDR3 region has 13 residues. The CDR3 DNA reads TGTGCCAGCAGCTTACCCCCGGGCGATACGCAGTATTTT. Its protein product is CASSLPPGDTQYF.

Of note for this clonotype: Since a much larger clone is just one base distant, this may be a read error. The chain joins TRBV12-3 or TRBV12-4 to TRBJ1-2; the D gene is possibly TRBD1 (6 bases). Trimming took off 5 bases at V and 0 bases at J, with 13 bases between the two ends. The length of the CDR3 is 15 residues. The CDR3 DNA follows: TGTGCCAGCAGTCAGGCGGCAGGGGCTAACTATGGCTACACCTTC. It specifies CASSQAAGANYGYTF.

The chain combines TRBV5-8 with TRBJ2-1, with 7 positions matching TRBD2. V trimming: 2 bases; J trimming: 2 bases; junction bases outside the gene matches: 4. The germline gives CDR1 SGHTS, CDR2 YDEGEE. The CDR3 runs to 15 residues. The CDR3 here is CASSLGLVTYNEQFF. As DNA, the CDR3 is TGTGCCAGCAGCTTAGGACTAGTAACCTACAATGAGCAGTTCTTC. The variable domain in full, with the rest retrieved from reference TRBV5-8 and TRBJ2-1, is EAGVTQSPTHLIKTRGQQATLRCSPISGHTSVYWYQQALGLGLQFLLWYDEGEERNRGNFPPRFSGRQFPNYSSELNVNALELEDSALYLCASSLGLVTYNEQFFGPGTRLTVL.

CDR3 nucleotide sequence: TGTGCCAGCAGAGAGTATAGCAATCAGCCCCAGCATTTT. Translating gives CASREYSNQPQHF. The V gene is TRBV28, the J gene TRBJ1-5, with D unresolved. The CDR3 spans 13 residues. CDR1 and CDR2 from the germline V gene are MDHEN and SYDVKM. V was pared by 6 bases and J by 0 bases, with 6 bases between.

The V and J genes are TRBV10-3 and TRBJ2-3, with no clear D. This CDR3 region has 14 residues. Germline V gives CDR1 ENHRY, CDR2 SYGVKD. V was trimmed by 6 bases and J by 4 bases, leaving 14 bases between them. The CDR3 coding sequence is TGTGCCATCAGGGAGAGTAGGAGCTCAGATACGCAGTATTTT. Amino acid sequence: CAIRESRSSDTQYF.

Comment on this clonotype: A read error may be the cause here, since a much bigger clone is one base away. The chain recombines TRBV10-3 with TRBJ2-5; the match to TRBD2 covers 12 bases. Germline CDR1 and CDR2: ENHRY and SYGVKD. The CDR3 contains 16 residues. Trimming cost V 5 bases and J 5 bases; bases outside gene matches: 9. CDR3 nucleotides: TGTGCCATCAGTATCTCTAGCGGGAGGGTTGACGAGACCCAGTACTTC. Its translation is CAISISSGRVDETQYF.

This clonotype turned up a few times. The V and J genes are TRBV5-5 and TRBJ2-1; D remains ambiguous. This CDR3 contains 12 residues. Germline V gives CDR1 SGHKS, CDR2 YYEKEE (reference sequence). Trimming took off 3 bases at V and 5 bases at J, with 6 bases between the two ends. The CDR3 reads CASSSRNNEQFF. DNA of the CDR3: TGTGCCAGCAGCTCAAGAAACAATGAGCAGTTCTTC.

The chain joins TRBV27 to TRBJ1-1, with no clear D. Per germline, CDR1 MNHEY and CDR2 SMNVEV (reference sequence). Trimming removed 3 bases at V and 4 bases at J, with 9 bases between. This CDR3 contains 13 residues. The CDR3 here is CASSLSGPTEAFF. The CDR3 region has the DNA TGTGCCAGCAGTTTGAGTGGGCCCACTGAAGCTTTCTTT.